This is a list of T cell receptor beta chains from one sample in a study of chemoradiotherapy in HPV16-positive cancers. Using immunoSEQ multiplex PCR, the repertoire was profiled, and TCRdb retains in-frame clones only, with some absent. The sample has approximately 12,000 clones, about 77% seen once. Sample collection was performed from a patient who underwent chemoradiotherapy. The source is a human donor with HPV-associated anogenital cancer. The CDR3 runs from the conserved cysteine through the conserved F or W. The D gene is left open where the match is weak. Size is stated for part of the rows, as once, few or many counts, or as a class when the clone is expanded.

CASSLARRGGGYGYTF	TGTGCCAGCAGTTTGGCACGGAGGGGAGGTGGCTATGGCTACACCTTC	-	-	TRBV28	TRBJ1-2
CASNPNPGQIYGYTF	TGTGCCAGCAACCCAAATCCAGGACAGATCTATGGCTACACCTTC	-	-	TRBV7-9	TRBJ1-2
CASSPNGVRRNTGELFF	TGTGCCAGCAGCCCTAACGGGGTACGCAGGAACACCGGGGAGCTGTTTTTT	-	once	TRBV14	TRBJ2-2
CASSYKTGAGNTIYF	TGTGCCAGCAGTTACAAGACAGGCGCTGGAAACACCATATATTTT	-	-	TRBV6-5	TRBJ1-3
CASSPTGSSPQFF	TGTGCCAGCAGCCCTACAGGGTCTTCCCCCCAGTTCTTC	-	-	TRBV7-2	TRBJ2-1
CASSVDPGVYDEQYF	TGTGCCAGCAGCGTAGACCCAGGGGTCTATGACGAGCAGTACTTC	-	-	TRBV9	TRBJ2-7
CASSQVPTGPYEQYF	TGCGCCAGCAGCCAAGTTCCGACAGGCCCCTACGAGCAGTACTTC	-	few	TRBV4-1	TRBJ2-7
CASSLEARNTEAFF	TGCGCCAGCAGCTTGGAGGCACGGAACACTGAAGCTTTCTTT	-	few	TRBV5-1	TRBJ1-1
CASSYSGLLNQPQHF	TGTGCCAGCAGTTACTCAGGGCTACTCAATCAGCCCCAGCATTTT	-	few	TRBV6-5	TRBJ1-5
CASSAPGTSFNYGYTF	TGTGCCAGCAGCGCCCCCGGGACATCATTTAACTATGGCTACACCTTC	-	few	TRBV7-8	TRBJ1-2
CASSSGHPYEQYF	TGTGCCAGCAGTTCGGGACACCCCTACGAGCAGTACTTC	-	few	TRBV28	TRBJ2-7
CASSYSRGVELFF	TGTGCCAGCAGTTACTCGAGGGGCGTGGAGCTGTTTTTT	-	-	TRBV6-5	TRBJ2-2
CASSLNVASIYNEQFF	TGTGCCAGCAGCTTAAACGTGGCTAGCATCTACAATGAGCAGTTCTTC	-	once	TRBV7-6	TRBJ2-1
CASSQDRGPGETQYF	TGCGCCAGCAGCCAAGACAGGGGGCCGGGGGAGACCCAGTACTTC	TRBD1	-	TRBV4-1	TRBJ2-5
CASSNLGSSYEQYF	TGTGCCAGCAGCAACCTGGGGAGCTCCTACGAGCAGTACTTC	-	-	TRBV5-6	TRBJ2-7
CASSPGRVGRDEQYF	TGTGCCAGCAGCCCGGGCAGGGTGGGTAGGGACGAGCAGTACTTC	-	-	TRBV7-9	TRBJ2-7
CASSIPGGTDTQYF	TGTGCCAGTAGTATCCCGGGGGGCACAGATACGCAGTATTTT	-	-	TRBV19	TRBJ2-3
CASSPGGSGANVLTF	TGTGCCAGCAGCCCAGGGGGCTCTGGGGCCAACGTCCTGACTTTC	TRBD1	-	TRBV7-6	TRBJ2-6
CASSIDPDTGELFF	TGCGCCAGCAGTATTGACCCCGACACCGGGGAGCTGTTTTTT	-	-	TRBV5-1	TRBJ2-2
CASSVGGGSEETQYF	TGTGCCAGCAGCGTAGGGGGGGGTTCGGAAGAGACCCAGTACTTC	TRBD2	-	TRBV9	TRBJ2-5
CASSKTGSILSGNTIYF	TGTGCCAGCAGCAAGACAGGTTCCATACTCTCTGGAAACACCATATATTTT	-	-	TRBV9	TRBJ1-3
CASSRKSRPGYNEKLFF	TGTGCCAGCAGCCGCAAGAGCCGTCCCGGTTATAATGAAAAACTGTTTTTT	-	-	TRBV14	TRBJ1-4
CASSVVGTDPAGELFF	TGTGCCAGCAGCGTAGTGGGGACGGACCCCGCCGGGGAGCTGTTTTTT	-	-	TRBV9	TRBJ2-2
CASSGVGWGTEAFF	TGTGCCAGCAGCGGTGTCGGGTGGGGCACTGAAGCTTTCTTT	-	-	TRBV7-2	TRBJ1-1
CASSPSGTAYGYTF	TGTGCCAGCAGCCCCTCGGGGACAGCCTATGGCTACACCTTC	TRBD1	-	TRBV7-2	TRBJ1-2
CASSSPRRGAHTGELFF	TGTGCCAGCAGCTCACCTCGGCGGGGGGCCCACACCGGGGAGCTGTTTTTT	TRBD2	few	TRBV7-2	TRBJ2-2
CASSQDRNTEAFF	TGCGCCAGCAGCCAAGACAGGAACACTGAAGCTTTCTTT	-	-	TRBV4-3	TRBJ1-1
CASGLRDSGGEKLFF	TGTGCTAGTGGTTTGAGGGACAGCGGCGGTGAAAAACTGTTTTTT	TRBD1	once	TRBV12-5	TRBJ1-4
CASSLEVRRGGEQFF	TGCGCCAGCAGCTTGGAAGTTCGGCGGGGTGGTGAGCAGTTCTTC	-	-	TRBV5-1	TRBJ2-1
CASTKVGLGEKLFF	TGTGCCAGCACCAAAGTGGGACTTGGAGAAAAACTGTTTTTT	-	-	TRBV7-2	TRBJ1-4
CASSVRGALNEKLFF	TGTGCCAGCAGCGTAAGGGGGGCCCTTAATGAAAAACTGTTTTTT	-	-	TRBV9	TRBJ1-4
CASSPRGPDTQYF	TGTGCCAGCAGCCCGCGGGGCCCGGATACGCAGTATTTT	-	-	TRBV7-9	TRBJ2-3
CASTSPGPEINQPQHF	TGTGCCAGCACCTCGCCGGGACCGGAGATCAATCAGCCCCAGCATTTT	-	-	TRBV28	TRBJ1-5
CASSQTLDGTYEQYF	TGCGCCAGCAGCCAAACTCTTGACGGAACCTACGAGCAGTACTTC	-	-	TRBV4-1	TRBJ2-7
CASRKTDTQYF	TGTGCCAGCAGGAAGACCGATACGCAGTATTTT	-	-	TRBV2	TRBJ2-3
CAWSQKIGDTEQFF	TGTGCCTGGAGTCAAAAAATAGGAGATACTGAGCAGTTCTTC	-	-	TRBV30	TRBJ2-1
CASSETTSNQPQHF	TGTGCCAGCAGTGAAACGACTAGCAATCAGCCCCAGCATTTT	-	-	TRBV2	TRBJ1-5
CASSQVLRGSLYNEQFF	TGCGCCAGCAGCCAAGTTCTTCGGGGGTCTCTCTACAATGAGCAGTTCTTC	-	-	TRBV4-1	TRBJ2-1
CASSSTRSSYNSPLHF	TGTGCCAGCAGCTCTACCCGGAGCTCCTATAATTCACCCCTCCACTTT	-	-	TRBV28	TRBJ1-6
CASSPGAPNTGELFF	TGTGCCAGCAGCCCGGGAGCACCTAACACCGGGGAGCTGTTTTTT	-	once	TRBV4-2	TRBJ2-2
CASSLVEGGLYEQYF	TGTGCCAGCAGCTTAGTCGAGGGGGGTCTCTACGAGCAGTACTTC	-	-	TRBV7-9	TRBJ2-7
CASSFRDYGPYEQYF	TGTGCCAGCAGCTTTAGGGATTACGGCCCCTACGAGCAGTACTTC	-	-	TRBV7-2	TRBJ2-7
CAISTVDGAQHF	TGTGCCATCAGTACAGTGGATGGGGCCCAGCATTTT	-	few	TRBV10-3	TRBJ1-5
CASSPGQGAGPQHF	TGTGCCAGCAGCCCAGGACAGGGGGCGGGACCCCAGCATTTT	TRBD1	few	TRBV9	TRBJ1-5
CASSHTGLPVTDTQYF	TGTGCCAGCAGCCATACTGGTCTACCAGTCACAGATACGCAGTATTTT	-	-	TRBV7-6	TRBJ2-3
CATSVSPQGRFSTEAFF	TGTGCCACCAGCGTCTCCCCACAGGGACGGTTCTCCACTGAAGCTTTCTTT	-	-	TRBV15	TRBJ1-1
CAWAEQRGEKLFF	TGTGCCTGGGCTGAGCAGAGGGGTGAAAAACTGTTTTTT	-	-	TRBV30	TRBJ1-4
CASSLVGATGELFF	TGCGCCAGCAGCTTGGTGGGGGCGACCGGGGAGCTGTTTTTT	-	-	TRBV5-1	TRBJ2-2
CASSVEITGADTQYF	TGCGCCAGCAGCGTGGAGATTACTGGGGCAGATACGCAGTATTTT	-	-	TRBV5-1	TRBJ2-3
CASSLDLTDTQYF	TGTGCCAGCAGCCTAGATCTCACAGATACGCAGTATTTT	-	once	TRBV5-8	TRBJ2-3
CASSARGGTGELFF	TGTGCCAGCAGCGCACGGGGGGGCACCGGGGAGCTGTTTTTT	TRBD2	-	TRBV7-3	TRBJ2-2
CASSLLTDEQYF	TGTGCCAGCAGCTTACTCACGGACGAGCAGTACTTC	-	once	TRBV5-4	TRBJ2-7
CASSRGTSHFESEQFF	TGTGCCAGCAGCCGTGGGACTAGTCATTTTGAAAGTGAGCAGTTCTTC	TRBD2	-	TRBV14	TRBJ2-1
CASSFSGNTIYF	TGTGCCAGCAGCTTTTCTGGAAACACCATATATTTT	-	-	TRBV7-2	TRBJ1-3